This T cell receptor (beta chain) was obtained from a study of cytomegalovirus exposure and HLA in healthy donors. Study information: A data release that came early held some 79 million unique TCRs from HLA-typed donors.

Between the trimmed V and J ends, which lost 5 bases and 3 bases, there was a span of 20 bases. The CDR3 is made up of 17 amino acids. Germline CDR1 MDHEN, CDR2 SYDVKM. The study, taken as a whole, reports: Common viral pathogens seemed, in a later analysis, to connect with several of the most significant clusters. In vitro experiments confirmed that three CMV-associated chains were specific for CMV antigens.

These donors, healthy bone marrow donors, were studied. The PCR made use of 60 Vbeta and 13 Jbeta primers. Here immunoSEQ multiplex PCR was the method, and the copy in TCRdb shows in-frame clones only, minus some. The repertoire table contains some 130,000 clones. Details on this clone: Its target is not known.

What was sequenced was PBMCs. V is TRBV28 and J is TRBJ1-5; tentative D call: TRBD1 (6 bases). The sequence was obtained from a woman aged 40 to 49 in good health and CMV-seronegative. This chain's CDR3 is CASSPTWGLAFNQPQHF. The CDR3 coding sequence is TGTGCCAGCAGTCCTACTTGGGGGCTTGCATTCAATCAGCCCCAGCATTTT.